This record covers a single T cell receptor beta chain. The antigen this receptor binds is unknown. No base qualities exist here, and no much larger clone lies one base off it. This entry is derived from a study of T cells in Graves' hyperthyroidism and ophthalmopathy (dated by TCRdb to between 2018 and 2021). Concerning the study at large: Peripheral blood was sampled at the time of initial diagnosis, prior to any treatment. Prospective prediction of ophthalmopathy was tested in an independent validation cohort of 18 hyperthyroidism patients and 15 to 17 patients who later progressed to ophthalmopathy. Thyroid tissue and blood T-cell repertoires from several Graves' hyperthyroidism patients were also compared in the study. Following sampling, methimazole starting at 30 mg daily was given to hyperthyroidism patients, and high-dose intravenous methylprednisolone was given to ophthalmopathy patients. TCR Vbeta CDR3 sequencing of some 140 peripheral blood samples (roughly 41 ophthalmopathy, 75 hyperthyroidism and roughly 17 progressor patients) is reported in the paper. For training and testing, the 80 to 100 patients in the discovery cohort were randomly divided in a 7:3 ratio. To identify distinguishing TCR V-J signatures, a discovery cohort of 100 patients was used, comprising 40 to 45 with Graves' ophthalmopathy and 57 with stable Graves' hyperthyroidism.

What the authors observed across the whole study: In validation, the model predicted progression to ophthalmopathy a median of approximately 6.3 months before onset, with about 64% sensitivity and roughly 79% specificity. No statistical method was used to fix the sample size in advance, and group allocation was not hidden from the investigators. A model built on a 13 V-J signature distinguished ophthalmopathy from stable hyperthyroidism, reaching around 87% sensitivity and about 81% specificity in cross-validation and 80%/75% in testing. Most expanded thyroid clonotypes (frequency above 0.001) were also detected in blood, a finding suggesting that blood repertoires may reflect thyroid immune responses.

The TCR beta CDR3 regions were amplified from RNA transcripts. The first round of RT-PCR for the TCR CDR3 was performed with the HTBI primer set and the Qiagen OneStep RT-PCR kit. Libraries were constructed in a second round of multiplex PCR, after which size selection and purification were carried out. Paired-end sequencing of the libraries was performed with 100 bp reads on an Illumina HiSeq2000. Per the authors' processing: SOAPnuke was used to process the raw data, throwing out any read that contained adapters or uncalled bases, had a mean Phred below 15, or lacked an exact constant-primer or identifier match. COPE v1.2.5 was used to merge high-quality paired reads, and clonotypes were defined as unique nucleotide sequences. MiTCR v1.1 was used to align clonotypes to the IMGT TRBV, TRBD and TRBJ reference segments. The analysis was restricted to V-J combinations with a frequency above 0.0001, which together covered about 99% of the repertoires. The TCS score was defined as the ratio of F50 (clonal expansion) to E x V (chaos), calculated using BLOSUM62-based TCRdist between CDR3 peptides within each V-J. Welch's t-statistics and random forest reduced fewer than 550 V-J features to roughly 13, which were used in a naive Bayes classifier (R e1071). TCRdb's own reprocessing of the public reads used fastp at Q25 and MiXCR and kept productive beta chains. Merged by CDR3 protein, the rows form single entries marked with the most common genes and DNA. Here the V and J calls rest on TCRdb's processing, not on the authors' analysis. In all, the sample holds 500,000 to 650,000 distinct CDR3 sequences, and around 13% of those were seen once. The ten most abundant clones make up approximately 13% of the sample.

V loses 8 bases at its end and J loses 6 bases; junction bases beyond the gene matches: 10. CDR1 and CDR2 were assigned from the germline V gene (reference sequence) as MNHEY and SMNVEV. The CDR3 starts with the cysteine, ends with the phenylalanine, and has 14 residues. Only the CDR3 part of the read is kept: 42 bases, read in frame from the first base. Stable Graves' hyperthyroidism was defined as no progression to ophthalmopathy during 18 months of follow-up. The hyperthyroidism patients were between 18 and 65 years old and newly diagnosed, with a disease duration of less than 2 months. The study excluded patients with uncontrolled infections, other autoimmune diseases, pregnancy or lactation. Diagnoses relied on clinical symptoms, serum thyroxine and TRAb, thyroid ultrasound and orbital computed tomography. PBMCs were isolated from 8 to 10 ml of fresh peripheral blood by Ficoll-Paque density gradient centrifugation. Total RNA was extracted using Trizol reagent, and RNA quality was assessed on an Agilent 2100 Bioanalyzer.

Input material: blood. This clonotype originated in a woman aged 40 to 50 with Graves' hyperthyroidism. Rearrangement joined TRBV27 to TRBJ2-1; 7 of the junction bases match TRBD2. The DNA sequence is TGTGCCAGCCAAGGACTAGTCGGTCGCAATGAGCAGTTCTTC. This yields the protein CASQGLVGRNEQFF.